The 14 T cell receptor beta chains presented below share a single source sample, sequenced in a study of blood T cells in healthy people across ages. A sample-barcoded 5' primer and a J-beta primer mix were used in a second PCR of roughly 6 to 12 cycles. From the 5' RACE reads, TCRdb called clonotypes with MiXCR, one entry per CDR3 protein. This sample carries about 570,000 distinct CDR3 sequences, 27% of them seen once, and the ten largest clones take over 3.5%. This sample was also put to use in a study of T cells of mothers and their children.

Sequenced material: blood. All receptors derive from a boy between 2 and 10 years old in good health.

The J gene is TRBJ2-3, the V gene TRBV7-9; TRBD1 might be the D (5 bases). The CDR3 extends over 13 amino acids. Germline V CDR1 and CDR2: SEHNR, FQNEAQ (reference sequence). V lost 5 bases to trimming and J lost 4 bases, with 10 bases between them. The DNA for the CDR3 is TGTGCCAGCAGCCCCAGGGTGTCAGATACGCAGTATTTT. Protein product: CASSPRVSDTQYF.

CDR3 bases: TGCAGTGCCTCGACACCAGGGGAGGCTTGGGGCACAGATACGCAGTATTTT. Translated: CSASTPGEAWGTDTQYF. The chain couples TRBV20-1 to TRBJ2-3; D possibly uses TRBD1 or TRBD2 (6 bases each). Trimming took 6 bases from V and 1 from J, leaving 23 bases between them. This CDR3 is built from 17 residues. Germline V gives CDR1 DFQATT, CDR2 SNEGSKA (reference sequence).

V is TRBV14 and J is TRBJ2-5; 9 positions match TRBD1. Germline V CDR1 and CDR2: SGHDN, FVKESK. There are 15 residues in the CDR3. Trimming took 2 bases from V and 2 from J; bases not matched to a gene: 3. CDR3 bases: TGTGCCAGCAGCCAACTGACAGGGGGGCAAGAGACCCAGTACTTC. It is translated as CASSQLTGGQETQYF.

This clonotype was seen a few times. The rearrangement links TRBV10-2 to TRBJ2-5; no clear D. Trimming took 3 bases from V and 5 from J, leaving 16 bases between them. This CDR3 comprises 15 residues. Germline V gene data show CDR1 as WSHSY and CDR2 as SAAADI. The CDR3 DNA sequence: TGCGCCAGCAGTGAAGGTGCTGTGACATGGGAGACCCAGTACTTC. It encodes CASSEGAVTWETQYF.

This clonotype was seen a handful of times. The CDR3 coding sequence is TGTGCCAGCAGCTGGGACGAAGCTGAAGCTTTCTTT. Its translation: CASSWDEAEAFF. The chain links TRBV7-9 to TRBJ1-1; D is perhaps TRBD1 (5 bases). V was trimmed by 4 bases and J by 6 bases, leaving 9 bases between them. This CDR3 region has 12 residues. The germline V gene encodes CDR1 SEHNR and CDR2 FQNEAQ (reference sequence).

This clonotype showed up just a few times. This chain uses TRBV5-6 with TRBJ2-7, with no clear D. The V and J ends lost 3 bases and 2 bases respectively, with 9 bases between them. Germline CDR1 SGHDT, CDR2 YYEEEE. The CDR3 spans 13 residues. This CDR3 is CASSSLVAYEQYF. The CDR3 nucleotides are TGTGCCAGCAGCTCCCTAGTGGCCTACGAGCAGTACTTC.

This clonotype showed up just a few times. CDR3 DNA sequence: TGTGCCAGCAGCTCCCGGGACAGTAAAATCTACGAGCAGTACTTC. This translates into CASSSRDSKIYEQYF. The chain is built from TRBV11-2 and TRBJ2-7, with 7 bases that match TRBD1. The CDR3 runs to 15 residues. Germline V gives CDR1 SGHAT, CDR2 FQNNGV. Germline trimming cut 4 bases from V and 3 bases from J; bases unmatched to any gene: 9. The variable domain in full, with the rest retrieved from reference TRBV11-2 and TRBJ2-7, is EAGVAQSPRYKIIEKRQSVAFWCNPISGHATLYWYQQILGQGPKLLIQFQNNGVVDDSQLPKDRFSAERLKGVDSTLKIQPAKLEDSAVYLCASSSRDSKIYEQYFGPGTRLTVT.

The rearrangement uses TRBV12-3 or TRBV12-4 and TRBJ1-2, with D possibly TRBD1 on 5 matching bases. The CDR3 consists of 15 residues. The ends were cut back, 3 bases at V and 4 bases at J, with 15 bases in the middle. The CDR3: CASSLGQGDFYGYTF. The CDR3 DNA reads TGTGCCAGCAGTTTGGGGCAAGGAGATTTCTATGGCTACACCTTC.

The V call is TRBV20-1, the J call TRBJ1-2; 11 nucleotides line up with TRBD1. The CDR3 runs 18 residues. The V gene's germline CDR1 is DFQATT and CDR2 SNEGSKA (reference sequence). Trimming cost V 1 base and J 8 bases; bases outside gene matches: 18. This CDR3 is CSARGLPPGTGGLGGYTF. The CDR3, as DNA: TGCAGTGCTAGAGGACTACCACCCGGGACAGGGGGGCTGGGCGGCTACACCTTC.

The chain uses TRBV4-3 and TRBJ2-1, with 8 bases that match TRBD1. Per germline, CDR1 LGHNA and CDR2 YSLEER. This CDR3 spans 13 amino acids. Trimming cost V 3 bases and J 9 bases; bases outside gene matches: 4. CDR3 DNA sequence: TGCGCCAGCAGCCATGGACAGGGTTTTGAGCAGTTCTTC. Translating it yields CASSHGQGFEQFF.

V gene TRBV5-1 combines with J gene TRBJ1-4, with D maybe TRBD1 (5 bases). The CDR3 has 17 amino acids. V shed 4 bases and J shed 0 bases, with 16 bases lying between them. In germline, CDR1 is SGHRS, CDR2 YFSETQ. The chain's CDR3 is CASSPGGNFATNEKLFF. The CDR3 bases are TGCGCCAGCAGCCCGGGGGGAAATTTTGCAACTAATGAAAAACTGTTTTTT.

This clonotype was picked up a small number of times. The chain is built from TRBV20-1 and TRBJ2-1, with D uncertain. The V end was cut by 3 bases, the J end by 2 bases, with 8 bases between. CDR3 length equals 13 residues. Germline V CDR1 and CDR2: DFQATT, SNEGSKA (reference sequence). CDR3 sequence (DNA): TGCAGTGCTAGTGAGTTAACCTACAATGAGCAGTTCTTC. Translated: CSASELTYNEQFF.

This clonotype was detected a few times. This chain's CDR3 is CASSYLATTNYGYTF. The CDR3 coding sequence is TGTGCCAGCAGTTACTTGGCCACTACTAACTATGGCTACACCTTC. The V and J genes are TRBV6-6 and TRBJ1-2; no clear D. The V gene lost 1 base and the J gene lost 0 bases, with 9 bases spanning the gap. Germline lookup yields CDR1 MNHNY and CDR2 SVGAGI (reference sequence). There are 15 residues in the CDR3.

This clonotype appeared a few times. Mismatch with germline at one junction end may stem from a read error. This chain connects TRBV3-1 to TRBJ2-5; TRBD2 might be the D (5 bases). The J call may not be correct, given that the DNA end is closer to TRBJ2-7. The CDR3 has 15 residues. Germline values: CDR1 LGHDT, CDR2 YNNKEL (reference sequence). The CDR3 loop reads CASSQARGSSHEQYF. Here the CDR3 DNA reads TGTGCCAGCAGCCAAGCCAGAGGGAGCTCCCACGAGCAGTACTTC.